This TCR beta chain came from a study of technical replicates of blood from several donors. Using immunoSEQ multiplex PCR, the repertoire was profiled, and TCRdb retains in-frame clones only, with some absent. The data contain around 30,000 clones, more than 90% of them singletons. The sample consisted of PBMCs. The receptor's source is a human donor in good health. Some clones in this sample may be carry-over from other donors' samples.

The CDR3 region is CATSRIQGNTEAFF. DNA for the CDR3: TGTGCCACCAGCAGAATACAGGGAAACACTGAAGCTTTCTTT. This chain joins TRBV15 and TRBJ1-1; D may be TRBD1 (6 bases). This CDR3 region has 14 residues. V dropped 2 bases and J dropped 2 bases, with 9 bases sitting between them. Germline CDR1 is LNHNV and CDR2 is YYDKDF (reference sequence).